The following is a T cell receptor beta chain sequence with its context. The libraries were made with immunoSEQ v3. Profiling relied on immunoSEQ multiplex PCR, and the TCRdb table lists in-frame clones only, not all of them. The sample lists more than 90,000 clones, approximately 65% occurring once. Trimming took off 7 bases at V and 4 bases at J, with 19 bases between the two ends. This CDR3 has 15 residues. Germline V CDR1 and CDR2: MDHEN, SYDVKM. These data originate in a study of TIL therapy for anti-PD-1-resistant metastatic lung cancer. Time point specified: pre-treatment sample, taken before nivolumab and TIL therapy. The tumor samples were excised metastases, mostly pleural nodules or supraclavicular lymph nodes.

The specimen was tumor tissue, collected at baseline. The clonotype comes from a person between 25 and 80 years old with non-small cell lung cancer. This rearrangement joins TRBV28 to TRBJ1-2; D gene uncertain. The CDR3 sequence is CASTTGGKRVYGYTF. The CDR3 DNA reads TGTGCCAGCACTACCGGAGGGAAGAGGGTCTATGGCTACACCTTC.